The present TCR beta chain was sequenced within a study of CD8 T cells in Susac syndrome. Sequencing of TCR beta, carried out with a high-throughput approach, was applied to CD8+ and CD4+ T cells from the blood. This clonotype showed up just once. Reverse transcription of 0.5 to 1 ug RNA was carried out with random hexamers. TCRdb used MiXCR to reprocess the immunoSEQ multiplex PCR reads, holding one entry per CDR3 protein. This table has 160,000 or so distinct CDR3 sequences, approximately 95% appearing once. This receptor was identified in a human donor with multiple sclerosis. Material for sequencing was CD8+ T cells from PBMCs.

CDR3 protein: CASNQKGQGAYEQYF. CDR3 DNA: TGTGCCAGCAACCAGAAGGGGCAGGGGGCCTACGAGCAGTACTTC. The rearrangement uses TRBV13 and TRBJ2-7, with 7 positions matching TRBD1. Germline CDR1 is PRHDT and CDR2 is FYEKMQ (reference sequence). V was clipped by 7 bases and J by 2 bases; unmatched bases: 11. The CDR3 extends over 15 amino acids.